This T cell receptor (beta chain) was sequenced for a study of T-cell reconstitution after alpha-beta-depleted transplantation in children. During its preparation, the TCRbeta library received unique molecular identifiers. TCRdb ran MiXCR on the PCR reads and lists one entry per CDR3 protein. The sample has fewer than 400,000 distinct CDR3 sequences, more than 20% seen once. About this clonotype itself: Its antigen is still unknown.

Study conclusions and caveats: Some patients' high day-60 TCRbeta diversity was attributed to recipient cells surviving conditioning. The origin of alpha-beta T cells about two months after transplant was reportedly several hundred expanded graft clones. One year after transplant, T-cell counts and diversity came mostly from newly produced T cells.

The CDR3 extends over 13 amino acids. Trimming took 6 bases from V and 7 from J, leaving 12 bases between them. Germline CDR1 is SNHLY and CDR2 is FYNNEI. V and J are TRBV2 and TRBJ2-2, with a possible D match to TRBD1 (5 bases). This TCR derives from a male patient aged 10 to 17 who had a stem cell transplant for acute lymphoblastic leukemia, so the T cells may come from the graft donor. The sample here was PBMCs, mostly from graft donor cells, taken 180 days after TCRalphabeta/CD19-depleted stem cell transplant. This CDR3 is CASRLLQGGELFF. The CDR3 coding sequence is TGTGCCAGCAGGTTACTTCAGGGCGGGGAGCTGTTTTTT.